This T cell receptor (beta chain) stems from a study of control samples from healthy donors and cancer patients. Germline CDR1 SGDLS, CDR2 YYNGEE. V was cut by 0 bases and J by 4 bases, with 18 bases left in between. This CDR3 comprises 17 residues. Repertoires were generated with immunoSEQ multiplex PCR, while TCRdb's copy carries only in-frame clones and drops some. The table includes about 94,000 clones, about 88% detected once. V gene TRBV9 combines with J gene TRBJ2-3; D is ambiguous. The sequence came from a woman between 45 and 60 years old in good health. The sample consisted of blood. The CDR3 is CASSVGVLGSGADTQYF. The CDR3 DNA sequence: TGTGCCAGCAGCGTAGGGGTTTTGGGGTCCGGTGCAGATACGCAGTATTTT.